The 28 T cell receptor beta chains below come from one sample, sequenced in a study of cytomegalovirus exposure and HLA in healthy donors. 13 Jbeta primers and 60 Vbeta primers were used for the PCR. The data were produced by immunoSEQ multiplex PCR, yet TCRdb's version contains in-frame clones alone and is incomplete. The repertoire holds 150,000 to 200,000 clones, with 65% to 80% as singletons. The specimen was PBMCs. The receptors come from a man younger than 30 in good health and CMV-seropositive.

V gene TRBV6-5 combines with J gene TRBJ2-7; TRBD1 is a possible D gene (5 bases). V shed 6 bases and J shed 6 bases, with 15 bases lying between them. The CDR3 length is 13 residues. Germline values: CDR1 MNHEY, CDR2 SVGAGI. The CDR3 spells CASRGAGAGEQYV. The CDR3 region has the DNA TGTGCCAGCAGAGGGGCTGGGGCTGGCGAGCAGTACGTC.

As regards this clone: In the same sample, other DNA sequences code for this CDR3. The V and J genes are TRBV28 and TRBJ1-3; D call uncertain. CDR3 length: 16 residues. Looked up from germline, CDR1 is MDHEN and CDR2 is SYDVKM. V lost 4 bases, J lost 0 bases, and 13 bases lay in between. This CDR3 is CASSSPGGGSGNTIYF. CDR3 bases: TGTGCCAGCAGTTCACCGGGAGGAGGCTCTGGAAACACCATATATTTT.

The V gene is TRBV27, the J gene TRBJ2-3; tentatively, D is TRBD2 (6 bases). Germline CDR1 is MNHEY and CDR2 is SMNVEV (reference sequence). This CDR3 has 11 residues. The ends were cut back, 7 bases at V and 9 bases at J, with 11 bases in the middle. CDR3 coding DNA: TGTGCCAGCATGACCGGGAGCACGCAGTATTTT. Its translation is CASMTGSTQYF.

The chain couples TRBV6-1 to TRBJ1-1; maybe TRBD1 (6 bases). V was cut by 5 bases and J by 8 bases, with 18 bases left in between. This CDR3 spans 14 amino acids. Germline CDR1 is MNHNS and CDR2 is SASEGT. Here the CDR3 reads CASSPGQIGYEAFF. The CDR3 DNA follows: TGTGCCAGCAGTCCAGGACAGATCGGGTACGAAGCTTTCTTT.

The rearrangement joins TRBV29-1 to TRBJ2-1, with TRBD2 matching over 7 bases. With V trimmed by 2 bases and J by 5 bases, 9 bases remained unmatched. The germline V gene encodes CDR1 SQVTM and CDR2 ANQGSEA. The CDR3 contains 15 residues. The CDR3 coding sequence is TGCAGCGTTGAAAGTCGCGGGAGCCTGGACAATGAGCAGTTCTTC. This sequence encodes CSVESRGSLDNEQFF.

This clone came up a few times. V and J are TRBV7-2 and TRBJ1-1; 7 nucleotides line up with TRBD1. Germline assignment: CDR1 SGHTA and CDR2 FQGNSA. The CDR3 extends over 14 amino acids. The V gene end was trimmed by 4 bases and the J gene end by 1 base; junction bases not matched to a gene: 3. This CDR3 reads CASSWDRWNTEAFF. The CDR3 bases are TGTGCCAGCAGCTGGGACAGATGGAACACTGAAGCTTTCTTT.

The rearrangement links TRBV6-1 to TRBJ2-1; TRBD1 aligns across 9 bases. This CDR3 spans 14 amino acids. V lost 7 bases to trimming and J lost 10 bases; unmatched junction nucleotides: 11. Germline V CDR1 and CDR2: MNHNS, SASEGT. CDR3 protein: CASTGRTGASEQFF. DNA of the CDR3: TGTGCCAGCACGGGCCGGACAGGGGCGTCAGAGCAGTTCTTC.

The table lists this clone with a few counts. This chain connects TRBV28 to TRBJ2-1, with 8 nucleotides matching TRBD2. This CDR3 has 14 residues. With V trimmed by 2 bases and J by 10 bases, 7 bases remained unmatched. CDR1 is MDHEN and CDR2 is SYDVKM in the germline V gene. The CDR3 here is CASSLSGGPGEQFF. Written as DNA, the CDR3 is TGTGCCAGCAGTTTAAGCGGGGGCCCTGGAGAGCAGTTCTTC.

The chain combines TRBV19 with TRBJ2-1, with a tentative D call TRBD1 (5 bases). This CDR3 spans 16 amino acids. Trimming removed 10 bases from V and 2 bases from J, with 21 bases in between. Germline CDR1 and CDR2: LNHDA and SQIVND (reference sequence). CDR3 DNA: TGTGCCACCCAAACTTCTCGGACAAGGGCCTACAATGAGCAGTTCTTC. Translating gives CATQTSRTRAYNEQFF.

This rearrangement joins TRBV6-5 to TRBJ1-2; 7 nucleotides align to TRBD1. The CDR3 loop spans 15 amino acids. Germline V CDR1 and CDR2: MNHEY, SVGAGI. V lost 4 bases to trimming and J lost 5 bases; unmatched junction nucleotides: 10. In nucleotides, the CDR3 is TGTGCCAGCAGTTCCACTGGGACAGTCCCGTATGGCTACACCTTC. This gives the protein CASSSTGTVPYGYTF.

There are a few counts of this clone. CDR3 coding DNA: TGTGCCAGCACGGGGGTACAATCCTATAATTCACCCCTCCACTTT. As protein: CASTGVQSYNSPLHF. This rearrangement joins TRBV6-1 to TRBJ1-6; TRBD1 is a possible D gene (5 bases). Per the germline V gene, CDR1 is MNHNS and CDR2 is SASEGT. The V and J ends lost 7 bases and 1 base respectively, with 11 bases between them. The CDR3 contains 15 residues.

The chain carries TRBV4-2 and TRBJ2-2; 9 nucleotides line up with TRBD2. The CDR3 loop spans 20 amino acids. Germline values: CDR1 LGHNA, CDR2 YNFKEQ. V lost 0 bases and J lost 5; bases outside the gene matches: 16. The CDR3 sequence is CASSQEQAGGVGGGTGELFF. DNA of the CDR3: TGTGCCAGCAGCCAAGAGCAAGCGGGAGGTGTTGGGGGAGGAACCGGGGAGCTGTTTTTT.

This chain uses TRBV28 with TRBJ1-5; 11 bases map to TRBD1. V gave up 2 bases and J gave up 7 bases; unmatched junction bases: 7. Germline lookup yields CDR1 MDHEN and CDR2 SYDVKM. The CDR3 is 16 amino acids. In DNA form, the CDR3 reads TGTGCCAGCAGTTTAGGTGGGGGACAGGGGGTCCAGCCCCAGCATTTT. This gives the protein CASSLGGGQGVQPQHF. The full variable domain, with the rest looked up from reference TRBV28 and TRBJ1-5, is DVKVTQSSRYLVKRTGEKVFLECVQDMDHENMFWYRQDPGLGLRLIYFSYDVKMKEKGDIPEGYSVSREKKERFSLILESASTNQTSMYLCASSLGGGQGVQPQHFGDGTRLSIL.

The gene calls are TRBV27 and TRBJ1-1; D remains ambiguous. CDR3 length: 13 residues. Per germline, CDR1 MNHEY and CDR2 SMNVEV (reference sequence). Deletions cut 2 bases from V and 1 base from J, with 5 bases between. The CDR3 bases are TGTGCCAGCAGTTTAAAACAGAACACTGAAGCTTTCTTT. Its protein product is CASSLKQNTEAFF.

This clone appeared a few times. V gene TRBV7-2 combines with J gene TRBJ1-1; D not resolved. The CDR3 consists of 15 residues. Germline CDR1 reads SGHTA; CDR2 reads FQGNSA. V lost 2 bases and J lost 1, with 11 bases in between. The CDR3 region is CASSLYGEANTEAFF. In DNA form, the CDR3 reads TGTGCCAGCAGCTTATATGGGGAGGCGAACACTGAAGCTTTCTTT.

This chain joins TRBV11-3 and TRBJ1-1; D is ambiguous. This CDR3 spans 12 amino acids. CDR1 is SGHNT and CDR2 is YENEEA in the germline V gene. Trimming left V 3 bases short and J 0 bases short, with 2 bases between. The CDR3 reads CASSFMNTEAFF. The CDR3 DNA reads TGTGCCAGCAGCTTTATGAACACTGAAGCTTTCTTT.

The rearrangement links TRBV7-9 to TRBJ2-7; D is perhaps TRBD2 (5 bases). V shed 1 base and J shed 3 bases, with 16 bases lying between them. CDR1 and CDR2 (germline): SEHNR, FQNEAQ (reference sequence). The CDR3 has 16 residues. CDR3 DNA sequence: TGTGCCAGCAGCTTAGGATTTTCCGGGGTCGACTACGAGCAGTACGTC. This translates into CASSLGFSGVDYEQYV.

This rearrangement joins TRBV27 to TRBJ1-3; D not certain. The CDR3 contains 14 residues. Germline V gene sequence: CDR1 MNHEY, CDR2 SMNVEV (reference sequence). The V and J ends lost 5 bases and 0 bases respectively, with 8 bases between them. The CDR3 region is CASSLKFSGNTIYF. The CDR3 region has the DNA TGTGCCAGCAGTCTTAAATTCTCTGGAAACACCATATATTTT.

CDR3 protein: CASSPSFRGNEKLFF. The CDR3 nucleotides are TGTGCCAGCAGTCCCTCCTTCAGGGGAAATGAAAAACTGTTTTTT. This rearrangement joins TRBV27 to TRBJ1-4; possibly TRBD1 for D (6 bases). This CDR3 has 15 amino acids. The V gene's germline CDR1 is MNHEY and CDR2 SMNVEV (reference sequence). Trimming cost V 5 bases and J 5 bases, with 15 bases left between them. The full variable domain, completed using reference TRBV27 and TRBJ1-4, is EAQVTQNPRYLITVTGKKLTVTCSQNMNHEYMSWYRQDPGLGLRQIYYSMNVEVTDKGDVPEGYKVSRKEKRNFPLILESPSPNQTSLYFCASSPSFRGNEKLFFGSGTQLSVL.

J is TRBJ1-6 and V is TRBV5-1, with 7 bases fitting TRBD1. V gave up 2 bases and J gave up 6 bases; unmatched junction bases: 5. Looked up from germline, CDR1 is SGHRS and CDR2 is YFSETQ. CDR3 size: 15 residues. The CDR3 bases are TGCGCCAGCAGCTTCCAGGGGGGTGGTAATTCACCCCTCCACTTT. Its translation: CASSFQGGGNSPLHF.

The CDR3 loop is CATSLRGNQPQHF. The CDR3 DNA sequence: TGTGCCACCAGTTTAAGAGGTAATCAGCCCCAGCATTTT. The genes are TRBV15 and TRBJ1-5; unclear D gene. V lost 6 bases and J lost 4, with 10 bases in between. Germline CDR1 and CDR2: LNHNV and YYDKDF (reference sequence). This CDR3 comprises 13 residues.

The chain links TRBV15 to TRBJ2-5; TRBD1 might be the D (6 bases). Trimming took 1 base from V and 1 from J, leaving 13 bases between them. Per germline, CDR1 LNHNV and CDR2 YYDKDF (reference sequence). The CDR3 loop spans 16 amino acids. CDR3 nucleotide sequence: TGTGCCACCAGCAGAGGCGTCGGGACACGCCAAGAGACCCAGTACTTC. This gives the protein CATSRGVGTRQETQYF. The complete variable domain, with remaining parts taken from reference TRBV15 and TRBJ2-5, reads DAMVIQNPRYQVTQFGKPVTLSCSQTLNHNVMYWYQQKSSQAPKLLFHYYDKDFNNEADTPDNFQSRRPNTSFCFLDIRSPGLGDTAMYLCATSRGVGTRQETQYFGPGTRLLVL.

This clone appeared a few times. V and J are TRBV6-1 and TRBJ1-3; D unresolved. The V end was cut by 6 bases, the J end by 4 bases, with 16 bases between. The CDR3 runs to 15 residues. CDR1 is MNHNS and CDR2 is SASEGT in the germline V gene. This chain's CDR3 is CASSPSDIRGNTIYF. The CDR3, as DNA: TGTGCCAGCAGCCCCTCTGACATCCGCGGAAACACCATATATTTT.

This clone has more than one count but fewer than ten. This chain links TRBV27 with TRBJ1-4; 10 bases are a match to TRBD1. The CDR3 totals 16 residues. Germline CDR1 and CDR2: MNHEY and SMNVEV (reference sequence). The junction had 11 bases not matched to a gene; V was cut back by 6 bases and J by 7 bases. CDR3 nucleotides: TGTGCCAGCAGATCTTCTTCCGGGACAGGGGCTGAAAAACTGTTTTTT. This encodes CASRSSSGTGAEKLFF.

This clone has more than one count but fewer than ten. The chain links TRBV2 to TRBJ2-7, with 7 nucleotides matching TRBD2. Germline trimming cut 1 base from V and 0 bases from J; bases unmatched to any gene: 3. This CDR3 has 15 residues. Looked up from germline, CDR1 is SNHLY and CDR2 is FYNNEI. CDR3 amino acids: CASSEESGGSYEQYV. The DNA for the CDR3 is TGTGCCAGCAGTGAAGAGTCGGGGGGCTCCTACGAGCAGTACGTC.

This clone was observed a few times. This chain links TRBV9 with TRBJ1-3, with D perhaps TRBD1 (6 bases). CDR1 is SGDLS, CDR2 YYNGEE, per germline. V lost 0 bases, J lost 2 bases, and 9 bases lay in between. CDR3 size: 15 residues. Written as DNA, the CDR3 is TGTGCCAGCAGCGTAGAGGGGGTGGCTGGAAACACCATATATTTT. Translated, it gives CASSVEGVAGNTIYF.

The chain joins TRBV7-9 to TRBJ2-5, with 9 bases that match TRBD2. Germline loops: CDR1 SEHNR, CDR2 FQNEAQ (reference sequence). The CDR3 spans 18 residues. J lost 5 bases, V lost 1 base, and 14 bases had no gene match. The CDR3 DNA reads TGTGCCAGCAGCTTAGGGGCCCGGGGCGGGAGGGTCCAGGAGACCCAGTACTTC. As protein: CASSLGARGGRVQETQYF.

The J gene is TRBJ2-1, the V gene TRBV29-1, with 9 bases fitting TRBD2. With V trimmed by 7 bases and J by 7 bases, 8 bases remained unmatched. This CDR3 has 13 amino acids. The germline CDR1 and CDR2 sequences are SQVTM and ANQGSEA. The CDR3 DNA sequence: TGCAGCGCCTTGCCCCTAGCGGGGAATGAGCAGTTCTTC. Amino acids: CSALPLAGNEQFF.